What follows are 13 T cell receptor beta chains derived from one specimen sequenced in a study of OX40 agonist ivuxolimab in advanced cancers. Measured with immunoSEQ multiplex PCR; TCRdb has only the in-frame clones, and not every one. Among 35,000 to 40,000 clones listed, around 89% were seen once. Specimen: CD4+ or CD8+ T cells sorted from blood, collected in a trial of the OX40 agonist ivuxolimab. The receptors originated from an adult with an advanced solid tumor such as melanoma, head and neck, liver or kidney cancer.

This clone was counted once. The chain links TRBV7-9 to TRBJ1-1; no reliable D call. Germline V gives CDR1 SEHNR, CDR2 FQNEAQ (reference sequence). The ends were cut back, 0 bases at V and 0 bases at J, with 5 bases in the middle. The CDR3 runs 14 residues. The DNA of the CDR3 is TGTGCCAGCAGCTTAGCCAATTTGAACACTGAAGCTTTCTTT. Its protein is CASSLANLNTEAFF.

The chain carries TRBV28 and TRBJ2-1, with 8 bases lining up with TRBD2. This CDR3 is 17 amino acids long. V was pared by 4 bases and J by 8 bases, with 16 bases of the junction left unmatched. Germline V CDR1 and CDR2: MDHEN, SYDVKM. This CDR3 is CASSSPIAGMVLHEQFF. The CDR3 nucleotides are TGTGCCAGCAGTTCACCCATAGCGGGAATGGTTTTACATGAGCAGTTCTTC.

The chain has TRBV11-2 and TRBJ2-5; 12 nucleotides match TRBD2. From germline, CDR1 is SGHAT and CDR2 FQNNGV. The CDR3 runs to 15 residues. Trimming took 6 bases from V and 5 from J; bases not matched to a gene: 7. The CDR3 here is CASRLTSGGRETQYF. CDR3 in DNA: TGTGCCAGCAGACTAACTAGCGGGGGGCGGGAGACCCAGTACTTC.

The chain recombines TRBV6-1 with TRBJ1-5; 7 nucleotides line up with TRBD1. After removal of 4 bases from V and 5 bases from J, the junction contained 5 bases not matched to a gene. The CDR3 totals 14 residues. The germline gives CDR1 MNHNS, CDR2 SASEGT. CDR3: CASSARQGDQPQHF. The CDR3 nucleotides are TGTGCCAGCAGTGCCCGACAGGGTGATCAGCCCCAGCATTTT.

The rearrangement links TRBV4-3 to TRBJ2-5; no definite D call. With the DNA end fitting TRBJ2-7 better, the J assignment may be wrong. This CDR3 spans 14 amino acids. From germline, CDR1 is LGHNA and CDR2 YSLEER. CDR3: CASSQEWVSNEQYF. Written as DNA, the CDR3 is TGCGCCAGCAGCCAAGAATGGGTAAGCAACGAGCAGTACTTC.

The chain employs TRBV27 and TRBJ2-5; 9 positions match TRBD1. Germline loops: CDR1 MNHEY, CDR2 SMNVEV (reference sequence). V shed 4 bases and J 3 bases; nucleotides not matched to a gene: 9. The CDR3 sequence is 16 residues long. The CDR3 DNA reads TGTGCCAGCAGTTCCCGCCGGGACAGGGCAGAAGAGACCCAGTACTTC. Protein product: CASSSRRDRAEETQYF.

The rearrangement uses TRBV11-2 and TRBJ2-3, with 7 bases fitting TRBD2. CDR1 is SGHAT and CDR2 is FQNNGV in the germline V gene. V shed 8 bases, J shed 4 bases, and the junction held 6 bases outside the gene matches. The CDR3 runs 13 residues. The CDR3 DNA sequence: TGTGCCAGCCTCGCGGGGGTGGCAGATACGCAGTATTTT. Its protein is CASLAGVADTQYF.

The CDR3 loop reads CASSPSQGAVYEQYF. For the CDR3, the DNA is TGTGCCAGCAGCCCATCACAGGGGGCGGTCTACGAGCAGTACTTC. The rearrangement links TRBV7-9 to TRBJ2-7; 9 bases line up with TRBD1. Germline CDR1 reads SEHNR; CDR2 reads FQNEAQ (reference sequence). The trim removed 5 bases at V and 3 bases at J, leaving 8 bases unmatched. CDR3 length: 15 residues. The variable domain in full, with the rest retrieved from reference TRBV7-9 and TRBJ2-7, is DTGVSQNPRHKITKRGQNVTFRCDPISEHNRLYWYRQTLGQGPEFLTYFQNEAQLEKSRLLSDRFSAERPKGSFSTLEIQRTEQGDSAMYLCASSPSQGAVYEQYFGPGTRLTVT.

This chain links TRBV7-7 with TRBJ2-6; D gene uncertain. The CDR3 totals 16 residues. V was shortened by 5 bases and J by 5 bases, with 16 bases between the two germline ends. CDR1 SSHAT and CDR2 FNYEAQ come from the germline V gene (reference sequence). The CDR3 region is CASSTATQSRANVLTF. The CDR3 DNA reads as TGTGCCAGCAGCACAGCTACACAAAGTCGGGCCAACGTCCTGACTTTC. The full variable domain, completed using reference TRBV7-7 and TRBJ2-6, is GAGVSQSPRYKVTKRGQDVTLRCDPISSHATLYWYQQALGQGPEFLTYFNYEAQPDKSGLPSDRFSAERPEGSISTLTIQRTEQRDSAMYRCASSTATQSRANVLTFGAGSRLTVL.

The rearrangement links TRBV28 to TRBJ1-2; D is undetermined. The germline V and J ends were trimmed by 6 bases and 8 bases, with 22 bases remaining between them. The germline V gene encodes CDR1 MDHEN and CDR2 SYDVKM. This CDR3 spans 15 amino acids. Here the CDR3 DNA reads TGTGCCAGCAGCCCCCGGCCCAGTCTCTACCAAGGCTACACCTTC. Translation gives CASSPRPSLYQGYTF.

This rearrangement joins TRBV13 to TRBJ1-5; no firm D call. Trimming took 0 bases from V and 2 from J, leaving 8 bases between them. The CDR3 is 15 residues long. The germline V gene encodes CDR1 PRHDT and CDR2 FYEKMQ (reference sequence). CDR3 nucleotides: TGTGCCAGCAGCTTAGGGGGAATAGGCAATCAGCCCCAGCATTTT. Protein sequence: CASSLGGIGNQPQHF.

The V call is TRBV9, the J call TRBJ2-3; 12 nucleotides line up with TRBD2. The germline V gene has CDR1 SGDLS and CDR2 YYNGEE. J gave up 1 base and V 4 bases, and 1 base lay outside the gene matches. The CDR3 extends over 15 amino acids. CDR3 coding DNA: TGTGCCAGCAGCTCTAGCGGGGGGGGCACAGATACGCAGTATTTT. Its protein is CASSSSGGGTDTQYF.

This clone was counted only a few times. The genes are TRBV19 and TRBJ2-3; a weak D match, TRBD1 (5 bases). Deletions cut 5 bases from V and 1 base from J, with 10 bases between. CDR3 size: 14 residues. The germline CDR1 and CDR2 sequences are LNHDA and SQIVND (reference sequence). As DNA, the CDR3 is TGTGCCAGTAGTCCCCTCAGGGGCACAGATACGCAGTATTTT. Translated: CASSPLRGTDTQYF.